Below are 24 T cell receptor beta chains sequenced from a single sample in a study of cytomegalovirus exposure and HLA in healthy donors. Researchers ran the PCR with 60 Vbeta and 13 Jbeta primers. Method: immunoSEQ multiplex PCR; TCRdb's copy keeps in-frame clones and lacks some. The sample shows around 140,000 clones, 64% of them seen only once. Sequencing input: PBMCs. Receptors originate from a woman in her thirties or forties in good health and CMV-seronegative.

The chain has TRBV7-2 and TRBJ1-1, with 7 bases aligning to TRBD1. Germline loops: CDR1 SGHTA, CDR2 FQGNSA. With 8 bases clipped from V and 0 bases from J, the junction kept 6 bases outside the gene matches. The CDR3 contains 14 residues. CDR3 residues: CASYSGQVNTEAFF. The DNA of the CDR3 is TGTGCCAGCTATTCCGGACAGGTGAACACTGAAGCTTTCTTT. Complete variable domain (other parts from reference TRBV7-2 and TRBJ1-1): GAGVSQSPSNKVTEKGKDVELRCDPISGHTALYWYRQSLGQGLEFLIYFQGNSAPDKSGLPSDRFSAERTGGSVSTLTIQRTQQEDSAVYLCASYSGQVNTEAFFGQGTRLTVV.

The chain recombines TRBV5-1 with TRBJ2-5; 7 positions match TRBD1. Germline trimming cut 5 bases from V and 4 bases from J; bases unmatched to any gene: 11. The CDR3 sequence is 15 residues long. The germline V gene has CDR1 SGHRS and CDR2 YFSETQ. CDR3 nucleotide sequence: TGCGCCAGCAGATACGGGACAGCTGGAGGAGAGACCCAGTACTTC. This gives the protein CASRYGTAGGETQYF. Combining the CDR3 with reference TRBV5-1 and TRBJ2-5 gives the whole variable domain KAGVTQTPRYLIKTRGQQVTLSCSPISGHRSVSWYQQTPGQGLQFLFEYFSETQRNKGNFPGRFSGRQFSNSRSEMNVSTLELGDSALYLCASRYGTAGGETQYFGPGTRLLVL.

This chain joins TRBV2 and TRBJ2-5; possible D gene TRBD2, 5 bases. This CDR3 is built from 15 residues. Germline CDR1 is SNHLY and CDR2 is FYNNEI. Trimming removed 2 bases from V and 4 bases from J, with 14 bases in between. CDR3 in DNA: TGTGCCAGCAGTGAACTAGGGCTAGCAGGAGAGACCCAGTACTTC. It is translated as CASSELGLAGETQYF. Based on the CDR3 plus reference TRBV2 and TRBJ2-5, the full variable domain is EPEVTQTPSHQVTQMGQEVILRCVPISNHLYFYWYRQILGQKVEFLVSFYNNEISEKSEIFDDQFSVERPDGSNFTLKIRSTKLEDSAMYFCASSELGLAGETQYFGPGTRLLVL.

This clone was recorded only once. The chain joins TRBV2 to TRBJ2-3; the match to TRBD2 covers 7 bases. This CDR3 has 13 amino acids. The V and J ends lost 7 bases and 1 base, in that order; junction bases with no gene match: 2. CDR1 and CDR2 (germline): SNHLY, FYNNEI. The CDR3 DNA sequence: TGTGCCAGCAACCGGGGGGGCACAGATACGCAGTATTTT. It yields the protein CASNRGGTDTQYF.

The genes are TRBV7-2 and TRBJ2-1; 8 nucleotides align to TRBD2. The CDR3 totals 14 residues. Germline trimming cut 4 bases from V and 8 bases from J; bases unmatched to any gene: 7. From germline, CDR1 is SGHTA and CDR2 FQGNSA. The CDR3 reads CASSSGLAQDEQFF. CDR3 DNA sequence: TGTGCCAGCAGCTCCGGACTAGCTCAAGATGAGCAGTTCTTC.

This clone has only one observation. The chain combines TRBV5-8 with TRBJ2-1, with 8 positions matching TRBD1. The CDR3 runs to 15 residues. Losses at the gene ends were 9 bases for V and 0 bases for J; bases not matched to a gene: 8. Germline V gene data show CDR1 as SGHTS and CDR2 as YDEGEE. CDR3 protein: CATLPGQDSYNEQFF. DNA for the CDR3: TGTGCCACTCTGCCGGGACAGGACTCCTACAATGAGCAGTTCTTC.

The chain uses TRBV5-1 and TRBJ2-7, with 8 positions matching TRBD1. This CDR3 is built from 15 residues. With 2 bases clipped from V and 4 bases from J, the junction kept 8 bases outside the gene matches. CDR1 and CDR2 (germline): SGHRS, YFSETQ. This CDR3 reads CASSFSGGATYEQYF. The CDR3 DNA sequence: TGCGCCAGCAGCTTCTCAGGGGGCGCGACATACGAGCAGTACTTC.

The V call is TRBV6-1, the J call TRBJ2-5; 10 bases align to TRBD1. Germline CDR1 is MNHNS and CDR2 is SASEGT. V dropped 3 bases and J dropped 5; count of bases not matched to a gene: 3. The CDR3 is 14 amino acids. CDR3 amino acids: CASSDRDRGETQYF. CDR3 coding DNA: TGTGCCAGCAGTGATCGGGACAGGGGTGAGACCCAGTACTTC.

The J gene is TRBJ2-5, the V gene TRBV30, with D perhaps matching TRBD1 (5 bases). TRBJ2-7 matches the DNA end more closely, so the J call is doubtful. Germline CDR1 and CDR2: GTSNPN and SVGIG (reference sequence). This CDR3 spans 16 amino acids. The CDR3 DNA sequence: TGTGCCTGGAGTTACCCTTCTGAAGACAGAACCTACGAGCAGTACTTC. Its protein product is CAWSYPSEDRTYEQYF.

This chain connects TRBV10-3 to TRBJ1-1, with D maybe TRBD1 (5 bases). V lost 5 bases, J lost 4 bases, and 17 bases lay in between. Germline V gene sequence: CDR1 ENHRY, CDR2 SYGVKD. CDR3 length: 15 amino acids. DNA of the CDR3: TGTGCCATCAGTCTCTCGGGGACGGGAGGCACTGAAGCTTTCTTT. It is translated as CAISLSGTGGTEAFF.

The chain joins TRBV28 to TRBJ1-5, with 8 nucleotides matching TRBD1. Trimming at V came to 9 bases and at J to 7 bases, leaving 8 bases not matched to a gene. The germline V gene encodes CDR1 MDHEN and CDR2 SYDVKM. CDR3 size: 13 residues. CDR3 nucleotides: TGTGCCAGTACAATAGGGACAGGACAGCCCCAGCATTTT. It encodes CASTIGTGQPQHF.

The chain links TRBV7-9 to TRBJ1-1, with D unclear. Trimming cost V 2 bases and J 0 bases, with 19 bases left between them. The CDR3 length is 18 residues. CDR1 and CDR2 from the germline V gene are SEHNR and FQNEAQ (reference sequence). Written as DNA, the CDR3 is TGTGCCAGCAGCTTAATACCCCCGGGTCCAGAACTGAACACTGAAGCTTTCTTT. This gives the protein CASSLIPPGPELNTEAFF.

This rearrangement joins TRBV7-2 to TRBJ1-5; D ambiguous. The germline V and J ends were trimmed by 6 bases and 7 bases, with 13 bases remaining between them. CDR3 size: 13 residues. Germline CDR1 reads SGHTA; CDR2 reads FQGNSA. CDR3 in amino acids: CASSPEGNQPQHF. CDR3 DNA sequence: TGTGCCAGCAGTCCTGAGGGAAACCAGCCCCAGCATTTT.

Only a few counts were recorded for this clone. The CDR3 protein is CASSSEAQRNSPLHF. Here the CDR3 DNA reads TGTGCCAGCAGCTCGGAGGCACAGAGGAATTCACCCCTCCACTTT. This rearrangement joins TRBV11-2 to TRBJ1-6; D is ambiguous. This CDR3 region has 15 residues. CDR1 is SGHAT, CDR2 FQNNGV, per germline. V was clipped by 4 bases and J by 7 bases, with 14 bases between them. Full variable domain (remainder filled in from reference TRBV11-2 and TRBJ1-6): EAGVAQSPRYKIIEKRQSVAFWCNPISGHATLYWYQQILGQGPKLLIQFQNNGVVDDSQLPKDRFSAERLKGVDSTLKIQPAKLEDSAVYLCASSSEAQRNSPLHFGNGTRLTVT.

The chain is built from TRBV7-3 and TRBJ2-7, with D perhaps matching TRBD2 (5 bases). Per germline, CDR1 SGHTA and CDR2 FQGTGA. The ends were cut back, 6 bases at V and 4 bases at J, with 19 bases in the middle. This CDR3 has 15 residues. CDR3 DNA: TGTGCCAGCAGTTTAGCCCGGGGAGTAGGGTACGAGCAGTACTTC. Encoded protein: CASSLARGVGYEQYF.

DNA for the CDR3: TGTGCCAGTAGTGGGAGTGGCTACGAGCAGTACTTC. Its protein is CASSGSGYEQYF. This chain uses TRBV19 with TRBJ2-5; D possibly corresponds to TRBD2 (5 bases). The DNA end is more similar to TRBJ2-7, so the J call may be wrong. This CDR3 has 12 amino acids. Germline CDR1 and CDR2: LNHDA and SQIVND (reference sequence).

V usage is TRBV30 and J usage is TRBJ1-4, with TRBD1 identical over 7 bases. Germline V gene lookup returns CDR1 GTSNPN and CDR2 SVGIG (reference sequence). The CDR3 has 13 residues. J lost 8 bases, V lost 2 bases, and 5 bases had no gene match. The CDR3: CAWSRAGGEKLFF. The CDR3 coding sequence is TGTGCCTGGAGTCGGGCAGGGGGGGAAAAACTGTTTTTT.

This clone appeared a few times. The J gene is TRBJ1-1, the V gene TRBV5-1; weak D call: TRBD1 (5 bases). Germline-derived CDR1 and CDR2 are SGHRS and YFSETQ. Deletions cut 0 bases from V and 1 base from J, with 10 bases between. This CDR3 region has 15 residues. Here the CDR3 DNA reads TGCGCCAGCAGCTTGGGGGGGGTCCCGAACACTGAAGCTTTCTTT. This gives the protein CASSLGGVPNTEAFF.

This clone was observed a few times. The chain's CDR3 is CASSLYSGYTF. DNA of the CDR3: TGTGCCAGCAGTTTATACTCCGGCTACACCTTC. The chain joins TRBV28 to TRBJ1-2; D gene uncertain. This CDR3 contains 11 residues. From germline, CDR1 is MDHEN and CDR2 SYDVKM. The V and J ends lost 1 base and 8 bases respectively, with 5 bases between them.

The chain recombines TRBV29-1 with TRBJ1-1, with a weak D call TRBD1 (6 bases). The CDR3 length is 15 residues. Trimming stripped 1 base from V and 3 bases from J, with 15 bases between. Germline-derived CDR1 and CDR2 are SQVTM and ANQGSEA. The CDR3 sequence: CSVEVQGQRYTEAFF. DNA of the CDR3: TGCAGCGTTGAAGTACAGGGACAAAGGTACACTGAAGCTTTCTTT.

The rearrangement uses TRBV5-1 and TRBJ1-3; the D is unclear. V gave up 0 bases and J gave up 2 bases, with 9 bases separating them. Germline values: CDR1 SGHRS, CDR2 YFSETQ. CDR3 length equals 15 residues. In DNA form, the CDR3 reads TGCGCCAGCAGCTTGGGTTCCGGGGCTGGAAACACCATATATTTT. Translated, it gives CASSLGSGAGNTIYF.

This chain connects TRBV18 to TRBJ2-3, with D possibly being TRBD2 (7 bases). The CDR3 covers 15 residues. With 3 bases removed from V and 4 bases from J, the gap between germline ends came to 14 bases. Germline V gene lookup returns CDR1 KGHSH and CDR2 LQKENI. The CDR3 DNA sequence: TGTGCCAGCTCACCCCGGGGGGCGCAGGCAGATACGCAGTATTTT. Protein product: CASSPRGAQADTQYF.

This clone showed up just a few times. The rearrangement joins TRBV6-5 to TRBJ2-1, with D perhaps TRBD2 (5 bases). This CDR3 region has 15 residues. CDR1 MNHEY and CDR2 SVGAGI come from the germline V gene. V was clipped by 7 bases and J by 4 bases, with 17 bases between them. CDR3 amino acids: CASISRTRGYNEQFF. In DNA form, the CDR3 reads TGTGCCAGCATTTCCCGGACCCGGGGTTACAATGAGCAGTTCTTC.

The V gene is TRBV30, the J gene TRBJ1-2; TRBD1 is a possible D gene (5 bases). V was trimmed by 7 bases and J by 4 bases, leaving 16 bases between them. Germline CDR1 reads GTSNPN; CDR2 reads SVGIG (reference sequence). The CDR3 spans 13 residues. CDR3 nucleotides: TGTGCCTACCAACCGGACACTTCCTATGGCTACACCTTC. Protein: CAYQPDTSYGYTF.